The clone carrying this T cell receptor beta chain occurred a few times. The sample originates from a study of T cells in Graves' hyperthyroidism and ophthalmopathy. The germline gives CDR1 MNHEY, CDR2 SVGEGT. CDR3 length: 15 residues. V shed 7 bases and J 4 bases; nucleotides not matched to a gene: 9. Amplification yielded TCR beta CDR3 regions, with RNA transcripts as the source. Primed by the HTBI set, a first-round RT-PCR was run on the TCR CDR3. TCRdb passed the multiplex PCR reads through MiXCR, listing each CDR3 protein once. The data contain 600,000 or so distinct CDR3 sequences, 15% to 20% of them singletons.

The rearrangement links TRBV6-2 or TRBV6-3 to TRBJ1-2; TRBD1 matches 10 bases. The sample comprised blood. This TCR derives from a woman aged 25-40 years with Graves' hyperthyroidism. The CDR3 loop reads CASTDPGTGVYGYTF. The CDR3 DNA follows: TGTGCCAGCACCGACCCCGGGACAGGGGTCTATGGCTACACCTTC.